This TCR beta chain was obtained from a study of Ad26.COV2.S vaccination and SARS-CoV-2 variants. Across the whole study: Ad26.COV2.S, an intramuscular injection, was given once or twice 56 days apart.

The study's findings and limits: It was vaccine recipients, not placebo recipients, who had the higher spike-specific TCR breadth.

Of note for this clone: Its matching antigen is unknown.

Only in-frame clones appear in the TCRdb table, and some are missing; sequencing was by immunoSEQ multiplex PCR. The repertoire holds 300,000 to 350,000 clones, with about 88% as singletons. Treatment noted: 19 received Ad26.COV2.S at low or high dose, single or two shots; about 5 received placebo; per-sample allocation not given. Sampling was performed 63 days after the first vaccine or placebo injection. Spike of the Wuhan-strain SARS-CoV-2 was expressed by an Ad26 vector, which formed the vaccine. This TCR was sampled from a person between 18 and 59 years old who received the Ad26.COV2.S COVID-19 vaccine or a placebo. Sequenced here: peripheral blood, sampled in a trial of Ad26.COV2.S vaccine versus placebo.

The CDR3 nucleotides are TGCGCCAGCAGCCGTACAGGGGGCCTCTATGGCTACACCTTC. It translates to CASSRTGGLYGYTF. The V call is TRBV4-3, the J call TRBJ1-2; 9 positions match TRBD1. Trimming took 4 bases from V and 4 from J; bases not matched to a gene: 4. This CDR3 contains 14 residues. Germline CDR1 reads LGHNA; CDR2 reads YSLEER.